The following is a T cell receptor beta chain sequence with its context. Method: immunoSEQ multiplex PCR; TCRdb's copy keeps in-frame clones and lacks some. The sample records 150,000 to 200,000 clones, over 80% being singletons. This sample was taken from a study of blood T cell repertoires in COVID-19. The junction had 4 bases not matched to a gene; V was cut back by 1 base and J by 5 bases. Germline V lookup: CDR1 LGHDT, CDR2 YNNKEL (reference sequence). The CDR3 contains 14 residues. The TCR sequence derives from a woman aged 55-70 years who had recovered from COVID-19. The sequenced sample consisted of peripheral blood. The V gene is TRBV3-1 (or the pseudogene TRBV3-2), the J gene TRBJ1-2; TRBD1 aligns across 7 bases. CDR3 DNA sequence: TGTGCCAGCAGCCAAGGACAGGGTTGGTATGGCTACACCTTC. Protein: CASSQGQGWYGYTF.